The entry below describes one TCR beta chain. Described time point: baseline pretreatment blood. Treatment meaning: 15 Gy SBRT to primary tumor, nephrectomy 4 weeks later. Data came from immunoSEQ multiplex PCR; TCRdb stores just in-frame clones and leaves some out. This sample has 110,000 to 150,000 clones, with approximately 90% found just once. This entry comes from a study of radiation and T cells in renal cell carcinoma. The starting material was blood, obtained from a patient whose treatment included radiotherapy and nephrectomy. This sequence was found in a woman aged 45-60 years with renal cell carcinoma.

CDR3 in amino acids: CASSAVGYGNEQFF. The DNA of the CDR3 is TGTGCCAGCAGTGCAGTAGGCTACGGCAATGAGCAGTTCTTC. V gene TRBV6-4 combines with J gene TRBJ2-1; D unresolved. Trimming left V 4 bases short and J 6 bases short, with 13 bases between. The CDR3 extends over 14 amino acids. Looked up from germline, CDR1 is MRHNA and CDR2 is SNTAGT.